The 22 T cell receptor beta chains given below trace back to one sample, sequenced in a study of blood T cell repertoires in COVID-19. Using immunoSEQ multiplex PCR, the repertoire was profiled, and TCRdb retains in-frame clones only, with some absent. The profile covers about 140,000 clones, with around 86% appearing a single time and roughly 5.4% taken by the ten largest. Sequencing used peripheral blood. These receptors originate from a human donor in a cohort sampled during active COVID-19.

In DNA form, the CDR3 reads TGCGCCAGCAGCTTGGCGGGGGTGGGCGAGCAGTACTTC. It codes for CASSLAGVGEQYF. The V and J genes are TRBV5-1 and TRBJ2-7, with D possibly TRBD2 on 6 matching bases. CDR1 is SGHRS and CDR2 is YFSETQ in the germline V gene. V was clipped by 0 bases and J by 6 bases, with 10 bases between them. CDR3 length: 13 residues.

V usage is TRBV5-1 and J usage is TRBJ2-1; TRBD2 matches at 14 bases. The length of the CDR3 is 15 residues. Germline CDR1 and CDR2: SGHRS and YFSETQ. J was trimmed by 3 bases and V by 4 bases; bases with no gene match: 0. The CDR3 is CASSGLAGGYNEQFF. The CDR3 coding sequence is TGCGCCAGCAGCGGACTAGCGGGGGGCTACAATGAGCAGTTCTTC. Full variable domain (outside the CDR3, taken from reference TRBV5-1 and TRBJ2-1): KAGVTQTPRYLIKTRGQQVTLSCSPISGHRSVSWYQQTPGQGLQFLFEYFSETQRNKGNFPGRFSGRQFSNSRSEMNVSTLELGDSALYLCASSGLAGGYNEQFFGPGTRLTVL.

This chain uses TRBV7-6 with TRBJ2-7; 9 nucleotides align to TRBD1. With V trimmed by 1 base and J by 4 bases, 5 bases remained unmatched. The CDR3 extends over 15 amino acids. Germline CDR1 and CDR2: SGHVS and FNYEAQ. This CDR3 is CASSLGGQGKYEQYF. The CDR3 DNA reads as TGTGCCAGCAGCTTAGGGGGACAGGGTAAATACGAGCAGTACTTC.

This sequence joins TRBV30 and TRBJ2-1; 9 bases line up with TRBD1. Per the germline V gene, CDR1 is GTSNPN and CDR2 is SVGIG (reference sequence). J lost 6 bases, V lost 2 bases, and 8 bases had no gene match. This CDR3 is 15 amino acids long. The CDR3 is CAWSSPGQGSNEQFF. The CDR3 bases are TGTGCCTGGAGTTCGCCGGGACAGGGCAGCAATGAGCAGTTCTTC. Variable domain in full (rest from reference TRBV30 and TRBJ2-1): SQTIHQWPATLVQPVGSPLSLECTVEGTSNPNLYWYRQAAGRGLQLLFYSVGIGQISSEVPQNLSASRPQDRQFILSSKKLLLSDSGFYLCAWSSPGQGSNEQFFGPGTRLTVL.

The chain links TRBV19 to TRBJ1-5, with 9 bases aligning to TRBD1. V gave up 9 bases and J gave up 3 bases; unmatched junction bases: 9. From germline, CDR1 is LNHDA and CDR2 SQIVND (reference sequence). CDR3 length: 15 residues. The CDR3 coding sequence is TGTGCCAGCAGAGCCGGGACAGGGTACAATCAGCCCCAGCATTTT. This codes for CASRAGTGYNQPQHF.

A word on this clone: Additional DNA sequences in this sample encode the identical CDR3. This sequence joins TRBV7-6 and TRBJ2-3; D is perhaps TRBD2 (6 bases). In germline, CDR1 is SGHVS, CDR2 FNYEAQ. CDR3 length: 15 residues. V gave up 5 bases and J gave up 6 bases, with 18 bases separating them. The CDR3 DNA sequence: TGTGCCAGCAGCCCTGCCGGAGGGGCCACGGATACGCAGTATTTT. This gives the protein CASSPAGGATDTQYF.

The genes are TRBV2 and TRBJ2-7, with D possibly TRBD2 on 5 matching bases. V lost 8 bases, J lost 3 bases, and 5 bases lay in between. Germline-derived CDR1 and CDR2 are SNHLY and FYNNEI. The CDR3 loop spans 10 amino acids. The CDR3 sequence is CASAGYEQYF. The CDR3 bases are TGTGCCAGCGCGGGCTACGAGCAGTACTTC.

The V call is TRBV5-1, the J call TRBJ1-1; a weak D match, TRBD1 (6 bases). V was cut by 4 bases and J by 5 bases, with 12 bases left in between. From germline, CDR1 is SGHRS and CDR2 YFSETQ. The CDR3 totals 13 residues. Here the CDR3 DNA reads TGCGCCAGCAGCCCCCAACAGGGAACTGAAGCTTTCTTT. It yields the protein CASSPQQGTEAFF. The variable domain in full, completed from reference TRBV5-1 and TRBJ1-1, reads KAGVTQTPRYLIKTRGQQVTLSCSPISGHRSVSWYQQTPGQGLQFLFEYFSETQRNKGNFPGRFSGRQFSNSRSEMNVSTLELGDSALYLCASSPQQGTEAFFGQGTRLTVV.

This chain joins TRBV9 and TRBJ2-5, with 7 nucleotides matching TRBD1. The CDR3 consists of 13 residues. Germline assignment: CDR1 SGDLS and CDR2 YYNGEE. J lost 5 bases, V lost 4 bases, and 5 bases had no gene match. The CDR3 region is CASSRTGVETQYF. CDR3 sequence (DNA): TGTGCCAGCAGCAGGACAGGCGTGGAGACCCAGTACTTC.

The chain employs TRBV28 and TRBJ1-2, with a possible D match to TRBD1 (5 bases). This CDR3 comprises 14 residues. The germline V gene has CDR1 MDHEN and CDR2 SYDVKM. V shed 8 bases and J shed 4 bases, with 17 bases lying between them. The CDR3 reads CASETVFEAYGYTF. For the CDR3, the DNA is TGTGCCAGCGAGACAGTGTTTGAAGCCTATGGCTACACCTTC.

This clone appeared a few times. This chain links TRBV15 with TRBJ1-5; no clear D gene. This CDR3 spans 12 amino acids. The V gene's germline CDR1 is LNHNV and CDR2 YYDKDF (reference sequence). Trimming took 0 bases from V and 10 from J, leaving 7 bases between them. The CDR3 sequence is CATSRDSYPQHF. The CDR3 nucleotides read TGTGCCACCAGCAGAGACAGTTACCCCCAGCATTTT.

The gene calls are TRBV19 and TRBJ1-1; 7 nucleotides match TRBD1. CDR1 is LNHDA and CDR2 is SQIVND in the germline V gene (reference sequence). CDR3 length: 15 residues. With 2 bases clipped from V and 2 bases from J, the junction kept 5 bases outside the gene matches. CDR3 amino acids: CASSIRDSSNTEAFF. In DNA, the CDR3 is TGTGCCAGTAGTATAAGGGACAGCAGCAACACTGAAGCTTTCTTT.

The rearrangement links TRBV5-1 to TRBJ2-3; 7 nucleotides align to TRBD2. CDR3 size: 15 residues. V dropped 4 bases and J dropped 2; count of bases not matched to a gene: 7. CDR1 and CDR2 from the germline V gene are SGHRS and YFSETQ. This chain's CDR3 is CASSGPSGFTDTQYF. The CDR3 DNA reads as TGCGCCAGCAGCGGACCTAGCGGCTTCACAGATACGCAGTATTTT.

The chain carries TRBV27 and TRBJ1-2; D gene unclear. Germline V gene data show CDR1 as MNHEY and CDR2 as SMNVEV (reference sequence). The V gene lost 5 bases and the J gene lost 4 bases, with 11 bases spanning the gap. This CDR3 has 13 residues. CDR3 nucleotides: TGTGCCAGCAGTGGCCGGGATTTCTATGGCTACACCTTC. This codes for CASSGRDFYGYTF.

This clone was counted a single time. The rearrangement uses TRBV5-1 and TRBJ2-2; 8 nucleotides agree with TRBD2. Germline V gene lookup returns CDR1 SGHRS and CDR2 YFSETQ. V lost 6 bases, J lost 4 bases, and 11 bases stayed unmatched. The CDR3 is 16 residues long. This CDR3 is CASTRTGTRGTGELFF. In nucleotides, the CDR3 is TGCGCCAGCACCCGGACCGGGACTAGGGGCACCGGGGAGCTGTTTTTT.

This clone appeared a single time. The V call is TRBV11-2, the J call TRBJ1-1, with D unclear. V was cut by 5 bases and J by 1 base, with 5 bases left in between. CDR1 and CDR2 from the germline V gene are SGHAT and FQNNGV. CDR3 length equals 12 residues. This CDR3 reads CASSPGNTEAFF. CDR3 bases: TGTGCCAGCAGCCCCGGGAACACTGAAGCTTTCTTT.

The rearrangement links TRBV5-1 to TRBJ2-7; 7 positions match TRBD1. The trim removed 0 bases at V and 4 bases at J, leaving 4 bases unmatched. Germline lookup yields CDR1 SGHRS and CDR2 YFSETQ. CDR3 size: 14 residues. CDR3 DNA: TGCGCCAGCAGCTTGGACAGGGGAGTATACGAGCAGTACTTC. This codes for CASSLDRGVYEQYF. The variable domain in full, completed from reference TRBV5-1 and TRBJ2-7, reads KAGVTQTPRYLIKTRGQQVTLSCSPISGHRSVSWYQQTPGQGLQFLFEYFSETQRNKGNFPGRFSGRQFSNSRSEMNVSTLELGDSALYLCASSLDRGVYEQYFGPGTRLTVT.

The genes are TRBV7-2 and TRBJ1-4; D unresolved. The germline gives CDR1 SGHTA, CDR2 FQGNSA. This CDR3 is built from 14 residues. V shed 5 bases and J shed 6 bases, with 13 bases lying between them. The CDR3: CASSPTRADEKLFF. CDR3 bases: TGTGCCAGCAGCCCTACGCGCGCGGATGAAAAACTGTTTTTT.

The chain is built from TRBV27 and TRBJ1-1; no definite D call. Trimming cost V 0 bases and J 2 bases, with 13 bases left between them. CDR1 is MNHEY, CDR2 SMNVEV, per germline (reference sequence). The CDR3 sequence is 16 residues long. CDR3 protein: CASSLSDGGPNTEAFF. The CDR3, as DNA: TGTGCCAGCAGTTTATCTGACGGAGGACCTAACACTGAAGCTTTCTTT.

This clone was observed a few times. The rearrangement uses TRBV7-2 and TRBJ1-2; TRBD1 matches at 9 bases. CDR1 and CDR2 from the germline V gene are SGHTA and FQGNSA. Trimming cost V 1 base and J 8 bases; bases outside gene matches: 14. The CDR3 is made up of 17 amino acids. CDR3 nucleotide sequence: TGTGCCAGCAGCTTAGACGGGACAGGGACTAGCGAAGGGGGCTACACCTTC. The encoded protein is CASSLDGTGTSEGGYTF.

The chain employs TRBV19 and TRBJ1-3; TRBD1 agrees at 8 bases. This CDR3 is built from 17 residues. The ends lost 6 bases at V and 1 base at J; junction bases unmatched: 11. The germline gives CDR1 LNHDA, CDR2 SQIVND (reference sequence). CDR3 sequence reads: CASRIWNHRGSGNTIYF. As DNA, the CDR3 is TGTGCCAGTAGGATTTGGAATCACAGGGGGTCTGGAAACACCATATATTTT. Combining the CDR3 with reference TRBV19 and TRBJ1-3 gives the whole variable domain DGGITQSPKYLFRKEGQNVTLSCEQNLNHDAMYWYRQDPGQGLRLIYYSQIVNDFQKGDIAEGYSVSREKKESFPLTVTSAQKNPTAFYLCASRIWNHRGSGNTIYFGEGSWLTVV.

The J gene is TRBJ1-3, the V gene TRBV7-2; 9 bases match TRBD1. The CDR3 has 18 amino acids. The trim removed 0 bases at V and 2 bases at J, leaving 8 bases unmatched. In germline, CDR1 is SGHTA, CDR2 FQGNSA. The CDR3 DNA sequence: TGTGCCAGCAGCTTAGCCTTTCCGTACAGGGGGCCTGGAAACACCATATATTTT. Protein product: CASSLAFPYRGPGNTIYF. The entire variable domain, with the rest obtained from reference TRBV7-2 and TRBJ1-3, is as follows: GAGVSQSPSNKVTEKGKDVELRCDPISGHTALYWYRQSLGQGLEFLIYFQGNSAPDKSGLPSDRFSAERTGGSVSTLTIQRTQQEDSAVYLCASSLAFPYRGPGNTIYFGEGSWLTVV.